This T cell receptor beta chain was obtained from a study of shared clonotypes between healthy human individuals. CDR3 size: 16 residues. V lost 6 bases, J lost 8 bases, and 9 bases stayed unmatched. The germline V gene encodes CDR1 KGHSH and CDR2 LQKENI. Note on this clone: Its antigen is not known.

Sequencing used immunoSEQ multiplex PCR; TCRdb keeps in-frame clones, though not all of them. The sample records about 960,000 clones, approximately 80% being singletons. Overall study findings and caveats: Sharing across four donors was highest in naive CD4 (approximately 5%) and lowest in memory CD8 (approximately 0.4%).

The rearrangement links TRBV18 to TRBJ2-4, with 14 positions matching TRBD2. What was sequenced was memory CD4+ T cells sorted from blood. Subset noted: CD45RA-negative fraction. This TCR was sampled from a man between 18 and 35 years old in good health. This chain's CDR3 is CASSGWTSGGRDIQYF. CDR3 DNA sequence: TGTGCCAGCTCCGGATGGACTAGCGGGGGGCGGGACATTCAGTACTTC.